This T cell receptor beta chain was sequenced for a study of blood T cell repertoires in COVID-19. Measured with immunoSEQ multiplex PCR; TCRdb has only the in-frame clones, and not every one. The sample lists under 300,000 clones, 82% occurring once. Looked up from germline, CDR1 is SGHRS and CDR2 is YFSETQ. This CDR3 spans 15 amino acids. V dropped 0 bases and J dropped 6 bases, with 13 bases sitting between them. The material sequenced was peripheral blood. This TCR was recovered from a woman older than 75 with active or convalescent COVID-19. This rearrangement joins TRBV5-1 to TRBJ1-5; no clear D gene. The CDR3: CASSLAGGFGQPQHF. CDR3 coding DNA: TGCGCCAGCAGCTTGGCGGGAGGGTTCGGTCAGCCCCAGCATTTT.